This TCR beta chain was sequenced during a study of cytomegalovirus exposure and HLA in healthy donors. Study observations and caveats: Within an earlier analysis, most TCR beta V segments proved productive either about 87% or about 30% of the time. A later analysis revealed that TCR association rates differed between HLA loci, peaking at DRB1 and bottoming out at HLA-C. A classifier reportedly called cytomegalovirus status with high sensitivity and specificity.

Primers for the PCR totalled 60 Vbeta and 13 Jbeta. Produced via immunoSEQ multiplex PCR; TCRdb's table is partial and in-frame only. The sample contains under 250,000 clones, around 80% of which appear only once. As regards this clone: Its matching antigen is unknown.

Germline V gene sequence: CDR1 MDHEN, CDR2 SYDVKM. V lost 5 bases to trimming and J lost 0 bases; unmatched junction nucleotides: 6. The CDR3 is made up of 15 amino acids. This clonotype originated in a man aged 50-59 years in good health and CMV-seronegative. Sequencing was performed on PBMCs. The gene calls are TRBV28 and TRBJ1-1; 7 bases are a match to TRBD1. The CDR3 loop is CASSTRQGLNTEAFF. The CDR3 DNA reads as TGTGCCAGCAGTACACGACAGGGTCTGAACACTGAAGCTTTCTTT.